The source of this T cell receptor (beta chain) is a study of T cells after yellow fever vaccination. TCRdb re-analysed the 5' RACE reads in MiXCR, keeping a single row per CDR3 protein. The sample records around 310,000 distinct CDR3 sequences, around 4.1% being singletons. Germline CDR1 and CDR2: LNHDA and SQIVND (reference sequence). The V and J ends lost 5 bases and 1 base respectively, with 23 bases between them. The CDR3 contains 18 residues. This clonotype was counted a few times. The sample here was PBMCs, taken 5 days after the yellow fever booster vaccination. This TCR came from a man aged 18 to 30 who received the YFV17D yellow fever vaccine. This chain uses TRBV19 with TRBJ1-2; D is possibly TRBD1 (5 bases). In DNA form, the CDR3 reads TGTGCCAGTAGTCCCCGGTCGTTGGGAGGGACTGTTAACTATGGCTACACCTTC. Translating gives CASSPRSLGGTVNYGYTF.